A single sample is the source of the 12 T cell receptor beta chains below, sequenced in a study of control samples from healthy donors and cancer patients. This table comes from immunoSEQ multiplex PCR, and its TCRdb copy is limited to in-frame clones, with some not included. The repertoire holds 110,000 to 150,000 clones, with about 94% as singletons. Sequencing used PBMCs. Receptors originate from a man between 60 and 75 years old with colorectal cancer.

Written as DNA, the CDR3 is TGTGCCAGTAGTGCCAGACAGGGGGTTAATGAAAAACTGTTTTTT. Its protein product is CASSARQGVNEKLFF. The genes are TRBV19 and TRBJ1-4; 9 bases are a match to TRBD1. After removal of 5 bases from V and 4 bases from J, the junction contained 5 bases not matched to a gene. Per germline, CDR1 LNHDA and CDR2 SQIVND (reference sequence). The CDR3 is made up of 15 amino acids.

The CDR3: CASSPGQGNQPQHF. CDR3 nucleotide sequence: TGTGCCAGCAGTCCCGGACAGGGCAATCAGCCCCAGCATTTT. J is TRBJ1-5 and V is TRBV6-5, with TRBD1 identical over 7 bases. CDR1 MNHEY and CDR2 SVGAGI come from the germline V gene. With V trimmed by 5 bases and J by 2 bases, 3 bases remained unmatched. The CDR3 is 14 amino acids.

This chain links TRBV7-2 with TRBJ2-7; possibly TRBD2 for D (6 bases). Looked up from germline, CDR1 is SGHTA and CDR2 is FQGNSA. CDR3 length: 13 amino acids. Trimming removed 5 bases at V and 4 bases at J, with 12 bases between. CDR3 protein: CASSLDGGYEQYF. As DNA, the CDR3 is TGTGCCAGCAGCCTGGACGGGGGATACGAGCAGTACTTC.

This sequence joins TRBV6-5 and TRBJ2-7, with 7 positions matching TRBD1. Trimming removed 6 bases from V and 4 bases from J; junction bases left unmatched: 6. The CDR3 has 13 amino acids. Germline CDR1 and CDR2: MNHEY and SVGAGI. DNA for the CDR3: TGTGCCAGCAGACAATCACAGGGGTACGAGCAGTACTTC. Residues: CASRQSQGYEQYF.

The chain carries TRBV7-8 and TRBJ1-1; D is ambiguous. The germline V and J ends were trimmed by 1 base and 1 base, with 10 bases remaining between them. The CDR3 consists of 15 residues. Germline V gene lookup returns CDR1 SGHVS and CDR2 FQNEAQ. The CDR3 spells CASSLGRGQNTEAFF. CDR3 in DNA: TGTGCCAGCAGCTTAGGAAGAGGCCAGAACACTGAAGCTTTCTTT.

The chain combines TRBV15 with TRBJ2-3; possibly TRBD1 or TRBD2 for D (5 bases each). This CDR3 is built from 15 residues. Trimming took off 0 bases at V and 1 base at J, with 8 bases between the two ends. The V gene's germline CDR1 is LNHNV and CDR2 YYDKDF (reference sequence). For the CDR3, the DNA is TGTGCCACCAGCAGAGATATGGGGGGCACAGATACGCAGTATTTT. Protein product: CATSRDMGGTDTQYF.

This sequence joins TRBV12-3 or TRBV12-4 and TRBJ1-2; D is ambiguous. CDR3 length: 13 amino acids. Trimming pared 5 bases from V and 4 bases from J, leaving 11 bases between. In nucleotides, the CDR3 is TGTGCCAGCAGTCCCACGAAGCTCTATGGCTACACCTTC. It is translated as CASSPTKLYGYTF.

The J gene is TRBJ2-1, the V gene TRBV7-9; TRBD1 matches 8 bases. Trimming took 5 bases from V and 1 from J; bases not matched to a gene: 10. This CDR3 is 17 amino acids long. The germline V gene has CDR1 SEHNR and CDR2 FQNEAQ (reference sequence). The CDR3 loop is CASSPGWTGRSYNEQFF. The CDR3 DNA follows: TGTGCCAGCAGCCCGGGGTGGACAGGGCGTTCCTACAATGAGCAGTTCTTC.

This sequence joins TRBV5-4 and TRBJ2-1; 8 bases match TRBD2. The length of the CDR3 is 16 residues. Unmatched junction bases numbered 9, after V lost 0 bases and J lost 7 bases. Per germline, CDR1 SGHNT and CDR2 YYREEE (reference sequence). In nucleotides, the CDR3 is TGTGCCAGCAGCTTGGAAGGTAGCGGGGTTCTTAATGAGCAGTTCTTC. It specifies CASSLEGSGVLNEQFF.

This clone was seen just once. The genes are TRBV6-5 and TRBJ1-2; D is possibly TRBD1 (6 bases). The germline CDR1 and CDR2 sequences are MNHEY and SVGAGI. V was cut by 5 bases and J by 0 bases, with 10 bases left in between. This CDR3 has 14 amino acids. CDR3 DNA: TGTGCCAGCAGTATACAGGGAGCTAACTATGGCTACACCTTC. Translated: CASSIQGANYGYTF.

The rearrangement uses TRBV3-1 (or the pseudogene TRBV3-2) and TRBJ2-4; tentatively, D is TRBD1 (7 bases). Germline values: CDR1 LGHDT, CDR2 YNNKEL (reference sequence). Trimming took 11 bases from V and 8 from J, leaving 19 bases between them. The CDR3 has 13 amino acids. CDR3 protein: CAVSRQGEDIQYF. DNA of the CDR3: TGTGCCGTCAGCCGGCAGGGGGAGGACATTCAGTACTTC.

The V and J genes are TRBV19 and TRBJ2-1; 14 nucleotides match TRBD2. Germline CDR1 LNHDA, CDR2 SQIVND (reference sequence). This CDR3 contains 15 residues. After removal of 6 bases from V and 5 bases from J, the junction contained 3 bases not matched to a gene. The CDR3: CASSRTSGGHNEQFF. The CDR3 DNA follows: TGTGCCAGTAGCCGGACTAGCGGGGGGCACAATGAGCAGTTCTTC.